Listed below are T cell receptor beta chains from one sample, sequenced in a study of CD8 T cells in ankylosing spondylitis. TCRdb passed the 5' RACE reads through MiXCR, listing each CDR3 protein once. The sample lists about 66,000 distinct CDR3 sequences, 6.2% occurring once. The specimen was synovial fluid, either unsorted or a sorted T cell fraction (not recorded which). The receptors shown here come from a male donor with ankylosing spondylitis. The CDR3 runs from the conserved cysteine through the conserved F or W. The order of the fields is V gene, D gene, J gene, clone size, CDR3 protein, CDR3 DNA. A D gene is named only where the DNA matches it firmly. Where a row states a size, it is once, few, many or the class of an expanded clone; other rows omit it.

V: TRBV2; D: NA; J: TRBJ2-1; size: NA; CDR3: CASSGFSVKNYNEQFF; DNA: TGTGCCAGCAGTGGATTTAGCGTCAAGAATTACAATGAGCAGTTCTTC
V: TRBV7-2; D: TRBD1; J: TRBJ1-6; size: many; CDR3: CASSLATGRVGNSPLHF; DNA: TGTGCCAGCAGCTTAGCGACAGGGCGGGTGGGGAATTCACCCCTCCACTTT
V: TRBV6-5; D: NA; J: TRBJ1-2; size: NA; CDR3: CASSYGPYIYGYTF; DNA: TGTGCCAGCAGTTACGGCCCCTACATCTATGGCTACACCTTC
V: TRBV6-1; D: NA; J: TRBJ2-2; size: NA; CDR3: CASSTAGFYTGELFF; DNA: TGTGCCAGCAGTACCGCAGGTTTTTACACCGGGGAGCTGTTTTTT
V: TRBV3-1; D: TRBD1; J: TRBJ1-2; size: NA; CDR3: CASSPGTGRYYGYTF; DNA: TGTGCCAGCAGCCCCGGGACAGGGAGATACTATGGCTACACCTTC
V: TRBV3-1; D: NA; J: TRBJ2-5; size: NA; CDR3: CASSQRGQGKETQYF; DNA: TGTGCCAGCAGCCAGCGGGGTCAGGGTAAAGAGACCCAGTACTTC
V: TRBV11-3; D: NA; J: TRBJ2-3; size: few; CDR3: CASSTGGAADTQYF; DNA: TGTGCCAGCAGCACGGGCGGGGCCGCAGATACGCAGTATTTT
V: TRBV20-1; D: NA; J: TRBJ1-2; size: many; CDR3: CSARDLDRTRKGYTF; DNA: TGCAGTGCTAGAGACCTCGACAGGACCCGTAAGGGCTACACCTTC
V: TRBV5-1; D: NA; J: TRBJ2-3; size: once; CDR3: CASSSPSTDTQYF; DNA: TGCGCCAGCAGTTCCCCTAGCACAGATACGCAGTATTTT
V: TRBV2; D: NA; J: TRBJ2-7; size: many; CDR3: CASSQEQGGQYF; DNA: TGTGCCAGCAGTCAAGAACAGGGCGGGCAGTACTTC
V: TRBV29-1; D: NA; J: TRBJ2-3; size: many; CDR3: CSVGMGVTDTQYF; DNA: TGCAGCGTTGGAATGGGAGTAACAGATACGCAGTATTTT
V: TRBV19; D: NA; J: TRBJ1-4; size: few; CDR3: CASSAGSWNEKLFF; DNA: TGTGCCAGTAGTGCCGGGAGTTGGAATGAAAAACTGTTTTTT
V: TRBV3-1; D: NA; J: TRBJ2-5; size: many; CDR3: CASSPPGVGYQETQYF; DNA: TGTGCCAGCAGCCCGCCCGGGGTGGGGTACCAAGAGACCCAGTACTTC